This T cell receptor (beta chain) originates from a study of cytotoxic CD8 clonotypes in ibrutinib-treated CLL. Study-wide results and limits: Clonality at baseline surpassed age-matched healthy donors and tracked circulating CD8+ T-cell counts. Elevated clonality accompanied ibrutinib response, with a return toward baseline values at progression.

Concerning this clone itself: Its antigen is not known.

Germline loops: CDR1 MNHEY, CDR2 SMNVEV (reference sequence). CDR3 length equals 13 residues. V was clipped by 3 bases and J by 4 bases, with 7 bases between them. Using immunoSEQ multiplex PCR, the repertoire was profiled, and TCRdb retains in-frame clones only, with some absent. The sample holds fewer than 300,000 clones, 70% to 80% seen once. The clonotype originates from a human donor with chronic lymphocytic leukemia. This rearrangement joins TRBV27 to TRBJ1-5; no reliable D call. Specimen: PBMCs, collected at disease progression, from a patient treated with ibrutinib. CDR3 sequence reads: CASSFVGNQPQHF. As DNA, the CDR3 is TGTGCCAGCAGTTTCGTGGGTAATCAGCCCCAGCATTTT.